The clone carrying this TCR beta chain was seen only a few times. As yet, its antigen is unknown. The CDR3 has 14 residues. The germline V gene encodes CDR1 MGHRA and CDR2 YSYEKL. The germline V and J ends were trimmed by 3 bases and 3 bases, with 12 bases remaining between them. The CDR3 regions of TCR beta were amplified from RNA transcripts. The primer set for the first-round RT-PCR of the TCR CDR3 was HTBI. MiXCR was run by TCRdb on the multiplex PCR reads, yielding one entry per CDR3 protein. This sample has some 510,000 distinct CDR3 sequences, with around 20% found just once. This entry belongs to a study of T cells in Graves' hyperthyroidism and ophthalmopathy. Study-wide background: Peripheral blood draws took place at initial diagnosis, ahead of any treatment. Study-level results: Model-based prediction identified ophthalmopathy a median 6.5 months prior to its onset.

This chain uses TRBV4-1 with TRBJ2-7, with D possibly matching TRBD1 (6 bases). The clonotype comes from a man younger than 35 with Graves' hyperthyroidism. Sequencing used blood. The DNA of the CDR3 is TGCGCCAGCAGCCACACGGGACAAAACTACGAGCAGTACTTC. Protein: CASSHTGQNYEQYF.